This T cell receptor (beta chain) came from a study of T cell repertoires in cytomegalovirus infection (dated by TCRdb to the late 2010s). Background on the whole study: Donor HLA type was relevant to the analysis, as public TCR beta signatures indicated carriage of CMV infection together with the matching HLA type.

The instrument was an Illumina HiSeq 1500. Through fastp at Q25 and MiXCR, TCRdb rebuilt clones from the public reads, retaining in-frame beta chains. Rows merge per CDR3 protein into single entries with the most common DNA and genes. The sample records about 530,000 distinct CDR3 sequences, about a quarter of which are singletons. The ten largest clones take up around 14% of the sample. The germline V gene (reference sequence) yields DFQATT for CDR1 and SNEGSKA for CDR2. Trimming takes 5 bases off V and 8 bases off J; junction bases not matched to a gene: 13. Spanning cysteine to phenylalanine, the CDR3 consists of 15 amino acids. Solely the CDR3 DNA is kept, with 45 bases framed from the first base. About this clonotype itself: It lacks a known antigen. Base qualities are not at hand, and no much larger clone is one base apart.

General findings and caveats noted by the study authors: In both this cohort and an independent cohort of more than 350 donors, the cumulative frequency of public TCR beta family members distinguished carriers of CMV infection plus the relevant HLA type. The ex vivo response was dominated by HLA-C-restricted CMV-specific TCR beta clonotypes, which also provided the single most frequent clonotype in two of eight donors.

Material for sequencing was PBMCs. The TCR sequence derives from a human donor in good health (CMV status not recorded). Some clones in this sample may be carry-over from other donors' samples. Recombination joined TRBV20-1 with TRBJ2-1, and TRBD2 aligns with 9 junction nucleotides. The CDR3: CSAEGPGLAGYEQFF. Here is the DNA: TGCAGTGCTGAAGGACCAGGGCTAGCGGGATATGAGCAGTTCTTC.